This TCR beta chain was sequenced during a study of T cell clonality in common variable immunodeficiency. Both groups were predominantly of Caucasian heritage. Donors gave about 5 to 8.5 ml heparinized peripheral whole blood. In this sample, this clone turned up many times. Its antigen remains unidentified. From the germline J gene comes the end of the CDR3, since the read stops 3 residues before it. Control and CVID samples contributed equal amounts of genomic DNA. TCRdb's table, derived via immunoSEQ multiplex PCR, lists solely in-frame clones and lacks some. The profile covers some 45,000 clones, none occurring a single time. Study-level findings and limits: CVID patient heterogeneity limited repertoire-clinical complication correlations.

Trimming removed 2 bases at V and 3 bases at J, with 4 bases between. The CDR3 has 12 residues. Germline V gives CDR1 SGHKS, CDR2 YYEKEE (reference sequence). Sequencing was performed on peripheral blood mononuclear cells. The TCR was taken from a person aged 18 to 70 in good health. This chain links TRBV5-5 with TRBJ2-3; D is unresolved. CDR3 loop: CASSFGTDTQYF. Incomplete CDR3 DNA: TGTGCCAGCAGCTTCGGGACAGATACG.